This T cell receptor (beta chain) originates from a study of response to subunit inactivated influenza vaccine. As concerns this clonotype: Its antigen is unknown.

Study-wide results and caveats: That few new T cells are recruited by each seasonal influenza vaccination was the authors' suggestion.

TCRdb re-called the RT-PCR reads with MiXCR, one entry per CDR3 protein. The sample carries hundreds of thousands of distinct CDR3 sequences, 18% recorded once. J was trimmed by 3 bases and V by 5 bases; bases with no gene match: 13. This CDR3 has 17 residues. The germline V gene encodes CDR1 SGHVT and CDR2 SQSDAQ. V and J are TRBV7-4 and TRBJ2-7; TRBD2 matches at 10 bases. The sample was PBMCs from blood, taken 5 days after vaccination. The sequence was obtained from a man aged 50 or older who received an inactivated influenza vaccine. CDR3 in DNA: TGTGCCAGCAGCCACATCGATCCGGGACTAGCGTACTACGAGCAGTACTTC. As protein: CASSHIDPGLAYYEQYF.